Listed below are T cell receptor beta chains from one sample, sequenced in a study of OX40 agonist ivuxolimab in advanced cancers. Clones were sequenced by immunoSEQ multiplex PCR, and TCRdb holds only the in-frame ones, with some missing. The profile shows around 5,100 clones, approximately 74% of them singletons. The sequencing here drew on CD4+ or CD8+ T cells sorted from blood, taken in a trial of the OX40 agonist ivuxolimab. The receptors come from an adult with an advanced solid tumor such as melanoma, head and neck, liver or kidney cancer. Both conserved end residues are part of each CDR3. Each record gives: clone size, D gene, J gene, V gene, CDR3 DNA, CDR3 protein. The D gene is left open where the match is weak. Rows may omit the clone size; those that give it use once, few, many or a size class.

few | TRBD2 | TRBJ2-7 | TRBV9 | TGTGCCAGCAGCCCCGGGACTAGTCTTTACGAGCAGTACTTC | CASSPGTSLYEQYF
few | NA | TRBJ2-7 | TRBV6-1 | TGTGCCAGCAGTGAAACACCCGGGAGCTCCTACGAGCAGTACTTC | CASSETPGSSYEQYF
NA | NA | TRBJ1-2 | TRBV15 | TGTGCCACCAGCTCCGCGGGGGATGGCTTTAACTATGGCTACACCTTC | CATSSAGDGFNYGYTF
once | TRBD2 | TRBJ2-5 | TRBV4-3 | TGCGCCAGCAGCCAAGATCAGACGGGAGGGCCAGGGGAGACCCAGTACTTC | CASSQDQTGGPGETQYF
NA | NA | TRBJ2-7 | TRBV4-3 | TGCGCCAGCAGCCCAAGTTTGGGTTCCTACGAGCAGTACTTC | CASSPSLGSYEQYF
NA | NA | TRBJ2-7 | TRBV5-6 | TGTGCCAGCAGCTTGGGGACACCTTACGAGCAGTACTTC | CASSLGTPYEQYF
NA | TRBD2 | TRBJ2-1 | TRBV5-8 | TGTGCCAGCAGCTTTGTTTTGTCTAGCGGGAGGGCTGAGCAGTTCTTC | CASSFVLSSGRAEQFF
NA | NA | TRBJ2-7 | TRBV20-1 | TGCAGTGCTAGAGACCCTTACGAGCAGTACTTC | CSARDPYEQYF
NA | NA | TRBJ2-2 | TRBV11-2 | TGTGCCAGCAGCTTAGACAGGGGAGGTACCGGGGAGCTGTTTTTT | CASSLDRGGTGELFF
few | NA | TRBJ2-7 | TRBV7-9 | TGTGCCAGCAGCTTAGATACTAGACGCTACGAGCAGTACTTC | CASSLDTRRYEQYF
few | TRBD2 | TRBJ2-1 | TRBV6-5 | TGTGCCAGCAGTTCCGGGACTAGCGGCAATGAGCAGTTCTTC | CASSSGTSGNEQFF
NA | NA | TRBJ2-2 | TRBV6-6 | TGTGCCAGCACCAAGGGTAGTCCGGGGGAGCTGTTTTTT | CASTKGSPGELFF
NA | NA | TRBJ2-2 | TRBV28 | TGTGCCAGCAGTTTAGGCCCCACGAACACCGGGGAGCTGTTTTTT | CASSLGPTNTGELFF
NA | NA | TRBJ2-1 | TRBV27 | TGTGCCAGCAGTTTAGGTGGGGGGCAGCGGTTCTTC | CASSLGGGQRFF
once | NA | TRBJ2-4 | TRBV4-3 | TGCGCCAGCAGCCCTGGGGTAGGGGGAACCAAAAACATTCAGTACTTC | CASSPGVGGTKNIQYF
few | TRBD1 | TRBJ1-5 | TRBV9 | TGTGCCAGCAGCGCTACAGGGGATAGCAATCAGCCCCAGCATTTT | CASSATGDSNQPQHF
once | NA | TRBJ2-7 | TRBV9 | TGTGCCAGCAGCGTAGGTGGGGGGGAGCAGTACTTC | CASSVGGGEQYF